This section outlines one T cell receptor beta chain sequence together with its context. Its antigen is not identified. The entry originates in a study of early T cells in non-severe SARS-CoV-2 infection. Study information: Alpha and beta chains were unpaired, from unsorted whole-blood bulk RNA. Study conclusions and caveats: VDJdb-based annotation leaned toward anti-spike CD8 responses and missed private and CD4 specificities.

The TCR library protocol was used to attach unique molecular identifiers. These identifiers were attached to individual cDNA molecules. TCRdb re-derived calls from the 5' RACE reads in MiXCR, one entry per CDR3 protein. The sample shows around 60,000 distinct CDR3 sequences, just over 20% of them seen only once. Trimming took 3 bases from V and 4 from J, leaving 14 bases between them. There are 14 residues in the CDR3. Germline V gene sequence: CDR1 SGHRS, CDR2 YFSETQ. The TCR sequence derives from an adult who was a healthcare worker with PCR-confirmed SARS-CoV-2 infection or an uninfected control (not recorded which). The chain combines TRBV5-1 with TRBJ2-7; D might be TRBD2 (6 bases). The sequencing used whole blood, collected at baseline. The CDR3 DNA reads TGCGCCAGCAGCTGGACTGGGGAGGAGTACGAGCAGTACTTC. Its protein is CASSWTGEEYEQYF. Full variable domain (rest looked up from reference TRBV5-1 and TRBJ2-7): KAGVTQTPRYLIKTRGQQVTLSCSPISGHRSVSWYQQTPGQGLQFLFEYFSETQRNKGNFPGRFSGRQFSNSRSEMNVSTLELGDSALYLCASSWTGEEYEQYFGPGTRLTVT.